This is a list of T cell receptor beta chains from one sample in a study of control samples from healthy donors and cancer patients. Generated by immunoSEQ multiplex PCR, the TCRdb table keeps only in-frame clones and is missing some. In the table there are around 100,000 clones, around 90% of which are singletons. The sequencing sample was made of blood. The receptor source for this set is a man aged 25-40 years in good health. Each CDR3 is given with its conserved first and last residue. The order of the fields is CDR3 protein, CDR3 DNA, V gene, clone size, D gene, J gene. A D gene is named only where the DNA matches it firmly. Rows give clone size only sometimes, using once, few, many, or a class for an expanded clone.

CASSQDSHEQYF,TGTGCCAGCAGCCAAGATTCGCACGAGCAGTACTTC,TRBV3-1/TRBV3-2,NA,NA,TRBJ2-7
CATEGTGYEKLFF,TGTGCCACAGAGGGGACAGGGTATGAAAAACTGTTTTTT,TRBV6-6,NA,TRBD1,TRBJ1-4
CAWDSTGYTQYF,TGTGCCTGGGACTCCACTGGATATACGCAGTATTTT,TRBV30,NA,NA,TRBJ2-3
CASSVQTGTVNQPQHF,TGTGCCAGCAGCGTCCAGACTGGGACAGTGAATCAGCCCCAGCATTTT,TRBV9,once,TRBD1,TRBJ1-5
CASSPSGTIADTQYF,TGTGCCAGCAGCCCAAGCGGGACAATCGCAGATACGCAGTATTTT,TRBV5-5,NA,NA,TRBJ2-3
CASSAGHSANTGELFF,TGTGCCAGCAGCGCGGGACACTCGGCGAACACCGGGGAGCTGTTTTTT,TRBV2,NA,NA,TRBJ2-2
CAWSKTGLNTEAFF,TGTGCCTGGAGTAAGACAGGGTTGAACACTGAAGCTTTCTTT,TRBV30,NA,TRBD1,TRBJ1-1
CATEGGTDTQYF,TGTGCCACCGAAGGGGGCACAGATACGCAGTATTTT,TRBV19,few,NA,TRBJ2-3
CASSMDRLGKLFF,TGTGCCAGTAGTATGGACAGGCTGGGAAAACTGTTTTTT,TRBV19,NA,TRBD1,TRBJ1-4
CASSVGGASNTEAFF,TGTGCCAGCAGCGTAGGTGGGGCCTCGAACACTGAAGCTTTCTTT,TRBV9,once,NA,TRBJ1-1
CASSYGTSGYQETQYF,TGCGCCAGCAGCTACGGGACTAGCGGGTACCAAGAGACCCAGTACTTC,TRBV5-1,NA,TRBD2,TRBJ2-5
CASSQGTTTGQPQHF,TGTGCCAGCAGCCAAGGAACCACGACAGGGCAGCCCCAGCATTTT,TRBV3-1/TRBV3-2,few,TRBD1,TRBJ1-5
CASSLETSGSTGEQFF,TGTGCCAGCAGCTTAGAGACTAGCGGGTCTACTGGTGAGCAGTTCTTC,TRBV11-3,NA,TRBD2,TRBJ2-1
CASSNSVSADTQYF,TGCGCCAGCAGTAATAGCGTCAGTGCAGATACGCAGTATTTT,TRBV5-1,NA,NA,TRBJ2-3
CASSFPGGLARDNEQFF,TGTGCCAGCAGCTTCCCGGGGGGACTAGCGCGGGACAATGAGCAGTTCTTC,TRBV7-9,NA,TRBD2,TRBJ2-1
CASRFQGQETQYF,TGCGCCAGCAGGTTCCAGGGTCAAGAGACCCAGTACTTC,TRBV5-1,few,NA,TRBJ2-5
CASRGQGAVTGELFF,TGTGCCTCGAGGGGACAGGGGGCCGTCACCGGGGAGCTGTTTTTT,TRBV28,few,TRBD1,TRBJ2-2
CASSVEGRIGSYTF,TGTGCCAGCAGCGTAGAGGGGCGCATAGGAAGCTACACCTTC,TRBV9,NA,NA,TRBJ1-2
CASSLAPAGASYNEQFF,TGTGCCAGCAGCTTAGCGCCAGCGGGAGCGTCCTACAATGAGCAGTTCTTC,TRBV7-6,NA,TRBD2,TRBJ2-1
CASSAQPNTGELFF,TGTGCCAGCAGTGCCCAACCGAACACCGGGGAGCTGTTTTTT,TRBV6-4,NA,NA,TRBJ2-2
CASSLGANRVPDQPQHF,TGTGCCAGCAGTTTGGGGGCCAACAGGGTTCCGGATCAGCCCCAGCATTTT,TRBV7-9,NA,NA,TRBJ1-5
CASSFRTGPGGYTF,TGTGCCAGCAGCTTTCGGACGGGTCCGGGGGGCTACACCTTC,TRBV9,NA,NA,TRBJ1-2
CASSQGGGPGEQYF,TGTGCCAGCAGCCAAGGGGGGGGTCCGGGCGAGCAGTACTTC,TRBV3-1/TRBV3-2,NA,TRBD2,TRBJ2-7